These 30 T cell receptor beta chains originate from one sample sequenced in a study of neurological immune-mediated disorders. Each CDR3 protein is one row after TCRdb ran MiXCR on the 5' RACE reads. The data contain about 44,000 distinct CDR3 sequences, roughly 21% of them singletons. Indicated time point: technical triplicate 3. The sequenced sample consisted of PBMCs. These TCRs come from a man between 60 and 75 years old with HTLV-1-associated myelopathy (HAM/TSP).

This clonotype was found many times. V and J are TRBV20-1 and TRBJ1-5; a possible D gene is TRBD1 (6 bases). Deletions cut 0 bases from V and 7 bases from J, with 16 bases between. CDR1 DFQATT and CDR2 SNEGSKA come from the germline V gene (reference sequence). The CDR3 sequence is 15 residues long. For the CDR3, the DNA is TGCAGTGCTAGAGATTGGGGGGCGGCGGGACAGCCCCAGCATTTT. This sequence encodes CSARDWGAAGQPQHF.

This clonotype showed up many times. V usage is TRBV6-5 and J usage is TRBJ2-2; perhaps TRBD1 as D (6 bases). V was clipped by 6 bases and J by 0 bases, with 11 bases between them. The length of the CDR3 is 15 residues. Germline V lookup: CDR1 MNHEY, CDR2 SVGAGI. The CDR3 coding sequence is TGTGCCAGCAGACTTACAGGGACGAACACCGGGGAGCTGTTTTTT. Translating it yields CASRLTGTNTGELFF.

CDR3 sequence (DNA): TGTGCCAGCAGCTTAGGGACCGCGAGCAATCAGCCCCAGCATTTT. Protein: CASSLGTASNQPQHF. V gene TRBV7-9 combines with J gene TRBJ1-5; D gene unclear. The germline CDR1 and CDR2 sequences are SEHNR and FQNEAQ (reference sequence). The CDR3 totals 15 residues. Trimming removed 1 base from V and 1 base from J, with 8 bases in between.

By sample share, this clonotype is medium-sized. The CDR3 DNA reads TGCGCCAGCAGTTCCGGACTAGCGCCCGATGAGCAGTTCTTC. Translated: CASSSGLAPDEQFF. The rearrangement links TRBV10-2 to TRBJ2-1; 9 nucleotides match TRBD2. V was pared by 5 bases and J by 8 bases, with 7 bases of the junction left unmatched. The CDR3 contains 14 residues. CDR1 and CDR2 (germline): WSHSY, SAAADI.

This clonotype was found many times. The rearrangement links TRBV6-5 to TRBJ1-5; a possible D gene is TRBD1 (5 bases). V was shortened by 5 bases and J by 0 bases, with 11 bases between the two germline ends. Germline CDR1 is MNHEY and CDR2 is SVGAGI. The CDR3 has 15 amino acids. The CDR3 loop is CASSRTGASNQPQHF. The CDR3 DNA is TGTGCCAGCAGTAGAACAGGTGCTAGCAATCAGCCCCAGCATTTT.

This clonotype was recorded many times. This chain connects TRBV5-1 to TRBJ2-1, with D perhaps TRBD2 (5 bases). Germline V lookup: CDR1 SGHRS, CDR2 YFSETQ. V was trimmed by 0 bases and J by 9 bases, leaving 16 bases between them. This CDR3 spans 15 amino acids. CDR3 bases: TGCGCCAGCAGCTTGGATCTTCGCCCAAGCGGTGAGCAGTTCTTC. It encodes CASSLDLRPSGEQFF.

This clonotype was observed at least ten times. The CDR3 nucleotides are TGTGCCAGCACCATTACAGGGGGTGGTGGCAATCAGCCCCAGCATTTT. Its protein product is CASTITGGGGNQPQHF. The chain links TRBV6-1 to TRBJ1-5; 8 bases are shared with TRBD1. The CDR3 runs 16 residues. Germline V gene sequence: CDR1 MNHNS, CDR2 SASEGT. V lost 7 bases to trimming and J lost 2 bases; unmatched junction nucleotides: 10.

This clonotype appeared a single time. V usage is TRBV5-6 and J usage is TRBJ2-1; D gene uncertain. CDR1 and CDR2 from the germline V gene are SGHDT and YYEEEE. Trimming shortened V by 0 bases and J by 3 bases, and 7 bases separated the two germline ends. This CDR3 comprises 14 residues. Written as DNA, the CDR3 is TGTGCCAGCAGCTTGGAGTTAAACTACAATGAGCAGTTCTTC. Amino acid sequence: CASSLELNYNEQFF.

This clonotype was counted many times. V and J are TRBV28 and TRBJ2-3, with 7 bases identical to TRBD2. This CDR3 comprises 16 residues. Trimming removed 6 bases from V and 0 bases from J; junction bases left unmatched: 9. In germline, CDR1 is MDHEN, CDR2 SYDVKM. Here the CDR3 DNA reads TGTGCCAGCAGCCTCGTCAGCGGGGCTAGCACAGATACGCAGTATTTT. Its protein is CASSLVSGASTDTQYF.

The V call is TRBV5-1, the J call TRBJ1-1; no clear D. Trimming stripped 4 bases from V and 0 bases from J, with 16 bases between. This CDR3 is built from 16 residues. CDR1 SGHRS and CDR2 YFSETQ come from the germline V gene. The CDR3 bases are TGCGCCAGCAGCCAGTACGTCGGAGACCTGAACACTGAAGCTTTCTTT. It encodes CASSQYVGDLNTEAFF.

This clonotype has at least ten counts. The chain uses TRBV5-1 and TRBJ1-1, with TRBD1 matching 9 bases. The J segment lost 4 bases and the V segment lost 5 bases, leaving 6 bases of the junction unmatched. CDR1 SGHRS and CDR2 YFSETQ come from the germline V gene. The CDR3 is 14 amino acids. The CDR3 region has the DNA TGCGCCAGCAGGCCCGGGACAGGGAGCACTGAAGCTTTCTTT. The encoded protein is CASRPGTGSTEAFF.

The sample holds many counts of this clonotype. For the CDR3, the DNA is TGCGCCAGCAGCTTGGCACCTACGGAGCCGGTGACCCAGTACTTC. Amino acids: CASSLAPTEPVTQYF. The chain links TRBV5-1 to TRBJ2-5; D gene uncertain. The V end lost 0 bases, the J end lost 7 bases, and 16 bases lay between the germline ends. Germline CDR1 SGHRS, CDR2 YFSETQ. The CDR3 runs to 15 residues. The variable domain in full, completed from reference TRBV5-1 and TRBJ2-5, reads KAGVTQTPRYLIKTRGQQVTLSCSPISGHRSVSWYQQTPGQGLQFLFEYFSETQRNKGNFPGRFSGRQFSNSRSEMNVSTLELGDSALYLCASSLAPTEPVTQYFGPGTRLLVL.

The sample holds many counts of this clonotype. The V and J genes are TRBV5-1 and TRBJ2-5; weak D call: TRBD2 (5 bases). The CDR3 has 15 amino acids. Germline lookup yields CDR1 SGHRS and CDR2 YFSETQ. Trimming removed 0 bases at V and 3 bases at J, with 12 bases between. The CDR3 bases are TGCGCCAGCAGCTTGGATGGTACAGCGGAAGAGACCCAGTACTTC. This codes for CASSLDGTAEETQYF.

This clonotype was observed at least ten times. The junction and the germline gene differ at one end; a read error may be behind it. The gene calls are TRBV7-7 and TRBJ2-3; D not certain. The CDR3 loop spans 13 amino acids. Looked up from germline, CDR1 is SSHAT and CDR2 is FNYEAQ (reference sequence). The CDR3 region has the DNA TGTGCTAGCAGCTTAGGCAGCACAGATACGCAGTATTTT. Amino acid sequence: CASSLGSTDTQYF.

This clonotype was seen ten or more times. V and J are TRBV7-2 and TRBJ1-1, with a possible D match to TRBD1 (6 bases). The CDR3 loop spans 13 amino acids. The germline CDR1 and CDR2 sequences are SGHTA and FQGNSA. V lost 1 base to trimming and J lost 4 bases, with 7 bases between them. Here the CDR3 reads CASSLGQVTEAFF. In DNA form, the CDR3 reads TGTGCCAGCAGCTTAGGACAGGTCACTGAAGCTTTCTTT.

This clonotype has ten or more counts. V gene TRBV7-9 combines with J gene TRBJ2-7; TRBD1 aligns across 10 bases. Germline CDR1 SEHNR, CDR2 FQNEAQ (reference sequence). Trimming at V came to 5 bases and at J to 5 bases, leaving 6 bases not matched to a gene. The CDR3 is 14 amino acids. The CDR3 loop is CASSQGQGNNEQYF. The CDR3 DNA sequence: TGTGCCAGCAGCCAGGGACAGGGGAACAACGAGCAGTACTTC.

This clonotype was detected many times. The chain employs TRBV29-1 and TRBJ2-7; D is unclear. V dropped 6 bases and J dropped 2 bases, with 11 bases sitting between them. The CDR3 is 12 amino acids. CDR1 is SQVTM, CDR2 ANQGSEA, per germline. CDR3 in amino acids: CSVQTPTYEQYF. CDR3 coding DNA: TGCAGCGTCCAGACGCCTACCTACGAGCAGTACTTC.

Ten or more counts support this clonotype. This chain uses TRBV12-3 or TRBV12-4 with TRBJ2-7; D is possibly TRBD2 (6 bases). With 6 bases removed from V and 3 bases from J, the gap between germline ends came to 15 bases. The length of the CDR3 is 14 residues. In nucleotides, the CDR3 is TGTGCCAGCAGCCCAACCCGGGAGATCTACGAGCAGTACTTC. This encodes CASSPTREIYEQYF.

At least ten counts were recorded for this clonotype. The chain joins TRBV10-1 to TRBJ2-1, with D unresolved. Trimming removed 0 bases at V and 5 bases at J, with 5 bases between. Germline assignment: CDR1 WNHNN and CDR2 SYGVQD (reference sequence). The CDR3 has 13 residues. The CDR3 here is CASSESGNNEQFF. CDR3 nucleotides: TGCGCCAGCAGTGAGTCGGGGAACAATGAGCAGTTCTTC.

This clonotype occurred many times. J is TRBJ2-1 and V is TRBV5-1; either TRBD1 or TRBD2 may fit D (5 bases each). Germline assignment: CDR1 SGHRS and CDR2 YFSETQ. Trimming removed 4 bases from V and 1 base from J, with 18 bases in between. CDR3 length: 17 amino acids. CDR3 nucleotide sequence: TGCGCCAGCAGCGCGGTACGAGGGGAAGGATCCTACAATGAGCAGTTCTTC. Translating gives CASSAVRGEGSYNEQFF.

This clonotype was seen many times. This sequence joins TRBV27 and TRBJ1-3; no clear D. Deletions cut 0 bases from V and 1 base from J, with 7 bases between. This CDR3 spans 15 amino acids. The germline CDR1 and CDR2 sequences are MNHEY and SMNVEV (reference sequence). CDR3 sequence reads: CASSLSRTSGNTIYF. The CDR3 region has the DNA TGTGCCAGCAGTTTATCTCGCACGTCTGGAAACACCATATATTTT.

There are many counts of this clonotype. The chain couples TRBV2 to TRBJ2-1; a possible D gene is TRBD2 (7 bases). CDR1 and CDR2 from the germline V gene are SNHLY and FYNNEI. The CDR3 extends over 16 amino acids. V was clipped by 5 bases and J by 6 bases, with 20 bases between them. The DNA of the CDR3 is TGTGCCAGCAGTTTAGAACAGGGACTAACCTTCAATGAGCAGTTCTTC. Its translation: CASSLEQGLTFNEQFF.

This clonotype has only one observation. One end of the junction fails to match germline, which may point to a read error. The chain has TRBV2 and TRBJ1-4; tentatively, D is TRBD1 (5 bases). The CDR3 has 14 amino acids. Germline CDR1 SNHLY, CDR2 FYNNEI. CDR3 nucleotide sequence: TGTGCCAGCAGCGCCCGGACAACAAATGAAACACTGTTTTTT. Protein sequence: CASSARTTNETLFF.

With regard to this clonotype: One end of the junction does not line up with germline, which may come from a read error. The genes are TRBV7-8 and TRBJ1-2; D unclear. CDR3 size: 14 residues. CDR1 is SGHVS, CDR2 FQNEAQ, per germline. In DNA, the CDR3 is TGTGTCAGCAGCTCAGTCAGGACTAACTATGGCTACACCTTC. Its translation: CVSSSVRTNYGYTF.

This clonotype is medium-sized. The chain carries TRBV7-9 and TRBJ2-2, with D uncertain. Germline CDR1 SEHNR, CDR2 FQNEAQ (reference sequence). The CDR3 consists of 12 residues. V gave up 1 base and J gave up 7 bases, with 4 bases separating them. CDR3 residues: CASSLEVGELFF. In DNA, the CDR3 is TGTGCCAGCAGCTTAGAGGTCGGGGAGCTGTTTTTT.

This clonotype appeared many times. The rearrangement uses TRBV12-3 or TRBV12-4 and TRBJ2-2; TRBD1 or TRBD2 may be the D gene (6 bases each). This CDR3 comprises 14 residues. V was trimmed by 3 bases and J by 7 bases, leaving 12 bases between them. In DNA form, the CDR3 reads TGTGCCAGCAGTTTGAGGGGGGTAGGCGGGGAGCTGTTTTTT. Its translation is CASSLRGVGGELFF.

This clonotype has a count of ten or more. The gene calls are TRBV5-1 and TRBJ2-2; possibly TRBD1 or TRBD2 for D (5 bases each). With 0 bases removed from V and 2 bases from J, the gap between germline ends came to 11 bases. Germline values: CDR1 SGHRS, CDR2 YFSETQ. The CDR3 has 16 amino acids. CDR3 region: CASSLVPGSNTGELFF. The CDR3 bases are TGCGCCAGCAGCTTGGTCCCAGGGAGTAACACCGGGGAGCTGTTTTTT.

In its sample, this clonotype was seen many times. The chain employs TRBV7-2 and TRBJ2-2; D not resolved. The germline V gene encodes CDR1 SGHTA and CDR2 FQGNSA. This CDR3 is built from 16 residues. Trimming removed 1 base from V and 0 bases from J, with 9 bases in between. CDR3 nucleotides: TGTGCCAGCAGCTTAGGGGTCCGGGCGAACACCGGGGAGCTGTTTTTT. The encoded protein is CASSLGVRANTGELFF.

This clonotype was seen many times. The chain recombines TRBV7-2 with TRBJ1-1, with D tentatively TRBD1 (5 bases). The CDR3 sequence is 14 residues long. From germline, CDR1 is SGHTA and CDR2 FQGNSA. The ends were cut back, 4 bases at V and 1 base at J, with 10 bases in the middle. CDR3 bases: TGTGCCAGCAGCTCGGGACTCGCGAACACTGAAGCTTTCTTT. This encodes CASSSGLANTEAFF. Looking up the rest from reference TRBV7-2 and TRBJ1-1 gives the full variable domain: GAGVSQSPSNKVTEKGKDVELRCDPISGHTALYWYRQSLGQGLEFLIYFQGNSAPDKSGLPSDRFSAERTGGSVSTLTIQRTQQEDSAVYLCASSSGLANTEAFFGQGTRLTVV.

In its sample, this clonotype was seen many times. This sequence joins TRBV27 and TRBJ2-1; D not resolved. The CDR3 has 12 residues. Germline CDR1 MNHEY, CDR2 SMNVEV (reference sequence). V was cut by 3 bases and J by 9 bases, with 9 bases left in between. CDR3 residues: CASSFWGGEQFF. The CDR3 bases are TGTGCCAGCAGTTTCTGGGGTGGTGAGCAGTTCTTC.